Listed here are 26 T cell receptor beta chains from one sample, sequenced in a study of monozygotic twins with inflammatory bowel disease. Following a re-call of the 5' RACE reads, TCRdb has one entry per CDR3 protein and lacks DNA. This listing includes over 150,000 distinct CDR3 sequences. Sequenced: blood. All receptors come from a human donor with ulcerative colitis or Crohn's disease, or a healthy co-twin of an affected twin (not recorded which).

The chain is built from TRBV12-3 or TRBV12-4 and TRBJ2-3. The CDR3 is 11 residues long. CDR3 protein: CASSSSDTQYF.

CDR3 region: CASSHSNQPQHF. The gene calls are TRBV4-2 and TRBJ1-5. The CDR3 loop spans 12 amino acids. CDR1 is LGHNA and CDR2 is YNFKEQ in the germline V gene.

V usage is TRBV12-1 and J usage is TRBJ2-7; TCRdb names TRBD1, which stays unverified in the absence of DNA. TRBV12-1 is described as a pseudogene. This CDR3 region has 14 residues. The CDR3 here is CASSSGGGSYEQYF.

V and J are TRBV27 and TRBJ1-1; TCRdb's D gene call, TRBD1, goes unchecked for lack of DNA. Germline V gives CDR1 MNHEY, CDR2 SMNVEV (reference sequence). The CDR3 contains 15 residues. This CDR3 is CASFLTTGLRAEAFF.

The chain combines TRBV7-7 with TRBJ2-1; TCRdb calls TRBD1, which cannot be checked without DNA. The CDR3 spans 15 residues. Germline V gene data show CDR1 as SSHAT and CDR2 as FNYEAQ (reference sequence). CDR3 residues: CASSLDRGNRNEQFF.

The chain combines TRBV7-2 with TRBJ2-5; checking the TCRdb D call of TRBD1 is not possible without DNA. CDR1 is SGHTA, CDR2 FQGNSA, per germline. The CDR3 totals 15 residues. The CDR3 loop reads CASSLAPGSQETQYF.

The V and J genes are TRBV10-3 and TRBJ2-1; the TCRdb call, TRBD1, lacks DNA for checking. The CDR3 consists of 14 residues. Germline V gene sequence: CDR1 ENHRY, CDR2 SYGVKD. The CDR3 sequence: CAISESRGSDEQFF.

The genes are TRBV6-1 and TRBJ2-7; without DNA, the TCRdb call of TRBD1 cannot be checked. The CDR3 is 14 amino acids. Germline loops: CDR1 MNHNS, CDR2 SASEGT. Here the CDR3 reads CASTRTGFTYEQYF.

This sequence joins TRBV7-3 and TRBJ2-1; TCRdb's assignment of TRBD1 cannot be checked, as there is no DNA. This CDR3 is 13 amino acids long. Germline V gives CDR1 SGHTA, CDR2 FQGTGA. CDR3 protein: CATRATGINEQFF.

J is TRBJ2-1 and V is TRBV3-1; TCRdb's D call of TRBD2 is untestable without DNA. Germline V CDR1 and CDR2: LGHDT, YNNKEL (reference sequence). The CDR3 spans 22 residues. The CDR3 region is CASSQDYRWTSGRAYTYNEQFF.

The chain joins TRBV5-4 to TRBJ2-2; the D call from TCRdb, TRBD1, cannot be confirmed without DNA. The CDR3 extends over 16 amino acids. The germline V gene has CDR1 SGHNT and CDR2 YYREEE (reference sequence). CDR3 sequence reads: CASSIIGQGDTGELFF.

This sequence joins TRBV20-1 and TRBJ2-7; TCRdb's D gene call, TRBD1, goes unchecked for lack of DNA. Germline V gene sequence: CDR1 DFQATT, CDR2 SNEGSKA (reference sequence). This CDR3 contains 15 residues. CDR3 sequence reads: CSAWTGLRSSYEQYF.

The chain recombines TRBV12-3 or TRBV12-4 with TRBJ2-2; the TCRdb D gene call, TRBD1, has no DNA to confirm it. This CDR3 comprises 13 residues. CDR3 amino acids: CASSLQGGGELFF.

Here the CDR3 reads CASSPQPGQGGGYTF. The V call is TRBV5-1, the J call TRBJ1-2; TCRdb selects TRBD1, and the lack of DNA leaves this call unchecked. Germline V CDR1 and CDR2: SGHRS, YFSETQ. The CDR3 totals 15 residues.

The chain uses TRBV7-9 and TRBJ2-7; as DNA is missing, the TRBD2 call by TCRdb cannot be tested. This CDR3 has 16 residues. Germline CDR1 SEHNR, CDR2 FQNEAQ (reference sequence). CDR3 sequence reads: CASSLGLAGLGYEQYF.

The chain has TRBV5-1 and TRBJ2-7; as DNA is missing, the TRBD1 call by TCRdb cannot be tested. Germline V gene lookup returns CDR1 SGHRS and CDR2 YFSETQ. The CDR3 runs to 14 residues. The chain's CDR3 is CASSLVGTHYEQYF.

The V and J genes are TRBV28 and TRBJ2-6; without DNA, the TCRdb call of TRBD1 cannot be checked. The germline gives CDR1 MDHEN, CDR2 SYDVKM. The CDR3 covers 18 residues. CDR3 in amino acids: CASSPTPGTGPGANVLTF.

The V and J genes are TRBV18 and TRBJ1-3. The CDR3 has 16 amino acids. CDR1 and CDR2 from the germline V gene are KGHSH and LQKENI. CDR3 loop: CASSPRKVISGNTIYF. Supplemented by reference TRBV18 and TRBJ1-3, the full variable domain reads NAGVMQNPRHLVRRRGQEARLRCSPMKGHSHVYWYRQLPEEGLKFMVYLQKENIIDESGMPKERFSAEFPKEGPSILRIQQVVRGDSAAYFCASSPRKVISGNTIYFGEGSWLTVV.

The chain has TRBV13 and TRBJ2-1; checking the TCRdb D call of TRBD1 is not possible without DNA. The CDR3 has 16 amino acids. Germline assignment: CDR1 PRHDT and CDR2 FYEKMQ (reference sequence). CDR3 region: CASSLPESGSYNEQFF.

The rearrangement uses TRBV7-9 and TRBJ2-7. CDR3 length: 16 amino acids. The germline V gene encodes CDR1 SEHNR and CDR2 FQNEAQ (reference sequence). CDR3 protein: CASSGIASGRPYEQYF.

This chain joins TRBV6-5 and TRBJ2-7; without DNA, the TCRdb call of TRBD2 cannot be checked. There are 13 residues in the CDR3. Germline V gene data show CDR1 as MNHEY and CDR2 as SVGAGI. CDR3 in amino acids: CASSRAGAYEQYF.

The CDR3 region is CASRGAGEQYF. The rearrangement joins TRBV12-3 or TRBV12-4 to TRBJ2-7; TCRdb outputs TRBD2, but without DNA this stays unchecked. The length of the CDR3 is 11 residues.

The chain has TRBV7-9 and TRBJ1-2; TCRdb's D call of TRBD1 is untestable without DNA. The germline gives CDR1 SEHNR, CDR2 FQNEAQ (reference sequence). This CDR3 region has 15 residues. This CDR3 reads CASSSDRQGAYGYTF.

The rearrangement links TRBV6-5 to TRBJ2-1; TCRdb outputs TRBD1, but without DNA this stays unchecked. Germline V lookup: CDR1 MNHEY, CDR2 SVGAGI. This CDR3 is 13 amino acids long. CDR3: CASKRPGDNEQFF.

The V and J genes are TRBV6-1 and TRBJ2-1; TCRdb picks TRBD2, but there is no DNA to check that call. The germline CDR1 and CDR2 sequences are MNHNS and SASEGT. The CDR3 runs 15 residues. The CDR3 loop reads CASSESGRALDEQFF.

The chain has TRBV12-3 or TRBV12-4 and TRBJ2-2; there is no DNA to check the TCRdb D call of TRBD2. The CDR3 extends over 15 amino acids. The CDR3 reads CASSLRALPGGELFF.